These 13 T cell receptor beta chains were sequenced from one sample in a study of cytomegalovirus exposure and HLA in healthy donors. The PCR employed 60 Vbeta primers together with 13 Jbeta primers. This table comes from immunoSEQ multiplex PCR, and its TCRdb copy is limited to in-frame clones, with some not included. The sample lists 140,000 or so clones, 74% occurring once. The source material was PBMCs. Receptors originate from a man in his late teens or twenties in good health and CMV-seropositive.

This chain joins TRBV7-6 and TRBJ2-1, with 8 bases matching TRBD1. The germline V gene has CDR1 SGHVS and CDR2 FNYEAQ. V lost 3 bases and J lost 1; bases outside the gene matches: 5. There are 16 residues in the CDR3. The CDR3 spells CASSFVTGGSYNEQFF. The CDR3 DNA reads TGTGCCAGCAGCTTTGTAACAGGGGGTTCCTACAATGAGCAGTTCTTC.

The rearrangement links TRBV21-1 to TRBJ2-7; TRBD2, as called in the table, went unchecked against the DNA. TRBV21-1 counts as a pseudogene. This CDR3 contains 13 residues. CDR3 sequence (DNA): TGTGCCAGCAGCTGCGGGACTCCCTACGAGCAGTACTTC. Its translation: CASSCGTPYEQYF.

The chain joins TRBV20-1 to TRBJ2-7; maybe TRBD1 (6 bases). The ends were cut back, 7 bases at V and 2 bases at J, with 9 bases in the middle. Germline CDR1 DFQATT, CDR2 SNEGSKA (reference sequence). The CDR3 contains 11 residues. The CDR3 DNA sequence: TGCAGTGTTGGACAGACCTACGAGCAGTACTTC. Translating gives CSVGQTYEQYF.

V gene TRBV2 combines with J gene TRBJ2-7; no clear D. This CDR3 is 12 amino acids long. Trimming shortened V by 7 bases and J by 3 bases, and 10 bases separated the two germline ends. Germline V gives CDR1 SNHLY, CDR2 FYNNEI. The CDR3 coding sequence is TGTGCCAGCACCCGGGTTGGCTACGAGCAGTACTTC. Its protein product is CASTRVGYEQYF.

The chain recombines TRBV2 with TRBJ1-5; D not resolved. V lost 3 bases and J lost 2, with 11 bases in between. This CDR3 is 15 amino acids long. Germline V gives CDR1 SNHLY, CDR2 FYNNEI. The CDR3 sequence is CASSDIRQGNQPQHF. The CDR3 DNA reads as TGTGCCAGCAGTGATATTCGGCAGGGCAATCAGCCCCAGCATTTT.

The gene calls are TRBV7-9 and TRBJ1-2; D is unresolved. V was cut by 1 base and J by 6 bases, with 18 bases left in between. The V gene's germline CDR1 is SEHNR and CDR2 FQNEAQ (reference sequence). The CDR3 extends over 16 amino acids. The CDR3 sequence: CASSLGGLKERDGYTF. The CDR3 region has the DNA TGTGCCAGCAGCTTAGGCGGCCTGAAGGAGAGAGATGGCTACACCTTC.

The V call is TRBV7-9, the J call TRBJ2-1; 10 bases line up with TRBD2. Trimming cost V 5 bases and J 5 bases; bases outside gene matches: 18. There are 19 residues in the CDR3. In germline, CDR1 is SEHNR, CDR2 FQNEAQ (reference sequence). DNA for the CDR3: TGTGCCAGCAGCCCCCCCTTTAGCGGGAGGCTTCAGGGAAACAATGAGCAGTTCTTC. This gives the protein CASSPPFSGRLQGNNEQFF.

The J gene is TRBJ1-6, the V gene TRBV18; a possible D gene is TRBD1 (6 bases). V dropped 2 bases and J dropped 0 bases, with 20 bases sitting between them. Germline V lookup: CDR1 KGHSH, CDR2 LQKENI. This CDR3 is built from 20 residues. CDR3 coding DNA: TGTGCCAGCTCACCATGGAAGGGGGGGGAGAGAAGCTCCTATAATTCACCCCTCCACTTT. As protein: CASSPWKGGERSSYNSPLHF. The full variable domain, completed using reference TRBV18 and TRBJ1-6, is NAGVMQNPRHLVRRRGQEARLRCSPMKGHSHVYWYRQLPEEGLKFMVYLQKENIIDESGMPKERFSAEFPKEGPSILRIQQVVRGDSAAYFCASSPWKGGERSSYNSPLHFGNGTRLTVT.

J is TRBJ1-6 and V is TRBV28; possibly TRBD1 for D (5 bases). V lost 3 bases to trimming and J lost 9 bases, with 18 bases between them. The V gene's germline CDR1 is MDHEN and CDR2 SYDVKM. CDR3 length: 16 residues. In nucleotides, the CDR3 is TGTGCCAGCAGTTTTGCGGGGGTCGCGGGCAGTTCACCCCTCCACTTT. It is translated as CASSFAGVAGSSPLHF.

The rearrangement links TRBV21-1 to TRBJ2-7; the tabulated D call, TRBD1, remains unverified against the DNA. TRBV21-1 is deemed a pseudogene. This CDR3 is 13 amino acids long. CDR3 nucleotides: TGTGCCAGCAGCAAAGGGGGGCAGACCGAGCAGTACTTC. This gives the protein CASSKGGQTEQYF.

J is TRBJ2-1 and V is TRBV10-3; 11 nucleotides line up with TRBD2. The CDR3 has 15 residues. Germline V CDR1 and CDR2: ENHRY, SYGVKD. Trimming cost V 1 base and J 5 bases; bases outside gene matches: 1. CDR3 DNA: TGTGCCATCAGTGAGTGGGGACTAGCGGACAATGAGCAGTTCTTC. Its translation is CAISEWGLADNEQFF.

This sequence joins TRBV7-8 and TRBJ2-2, with 7 nucleotides matching TRBD2. CDR1 SGHVS and CDR2 FQNEAQ come from the germline V gene. The CDR3 runs 16 residues. V shed 5 bases, J shed 6 bases, and the junction held 12 bases outside the gene matches. CDR3: CASSPHIGAGSGELFF. The CDR3 DNA is TGTGCCAGCAGCCCCCACATCGGAGCGGGATCCGGGGAGCTGTTTTTT.

This clone was seen only a few times. This sequence joins TRBV7-2 and TRBJ2-6; 7 bases are a match to TRBD1. Germline lookup yields CDR1 SGHTA and CDR2 FQGNSA. V was pared by 5 bases and J by 0 bases, with 7 bases of the junction left unmatched. CDR3 size: 17 residues. In DNA, the CDR3 is TGTGCCAGCAGCAAAGGGACAGCTCACTCTGGGGCCAACGTCCTGACTTTC. Its translation is CASSKGTAHSGANVLTF.